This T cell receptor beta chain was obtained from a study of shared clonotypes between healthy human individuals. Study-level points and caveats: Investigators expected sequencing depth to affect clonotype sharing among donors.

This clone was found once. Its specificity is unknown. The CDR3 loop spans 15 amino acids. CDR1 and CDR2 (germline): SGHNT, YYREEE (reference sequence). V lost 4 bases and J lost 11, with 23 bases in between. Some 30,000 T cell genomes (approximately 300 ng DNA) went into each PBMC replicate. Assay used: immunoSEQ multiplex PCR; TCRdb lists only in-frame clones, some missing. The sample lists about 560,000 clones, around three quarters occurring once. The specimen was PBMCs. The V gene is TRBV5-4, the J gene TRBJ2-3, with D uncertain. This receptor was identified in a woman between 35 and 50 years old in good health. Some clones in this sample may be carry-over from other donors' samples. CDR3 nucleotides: TGTGCCAGCAGCCTGATCCCCTCCCCACAGATGGAGCAGTATTTT. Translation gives CASSLIPSPQMEQYF.